These T cell receptor beta chains were read from a single sample in a study of T cells in localized non-small cell lung cancer. TCRdb's table, derived via immunoSEQ multiplex PCR, lists solely in-frame clones and lacks some. The sample includes about 28,000 clones, about 91% of them seen just once. The sample was peripheral blood, taken before any cancer treatment. These receptors all stem from a female donor older than 55 with stage I lung adenocarcinoma. The CDR3 runs from the conserved cysteine through the conserved F or W. D genes are given only for firm matches. The size of a clone is reported for some rows only, either as once, few or many, or as a class for expanded clones.

cdr3_nt cdr3_aa v_call d_call clone_size j_call
TGCGCCAGCAGCGTGTCGACAGGGGCGTCACCCCTCCACTTT CASSVSTGASPLHF TRBV5-1 TRBD1 NA TRBJ1-6
TGCAGCGTTGCGGACAGGGGGCTGGAGACCCAGTACTTC CSVADRGLETQYF TRBV29-1 TRBD1 once TRBJ2-5
TGTGCCAGCAGCTTAGCGCGAGGGACCGGGGAGCTGTTTTTT CASSLARGTGELFF TRBV7-2 NA NA TRBJ2-2
TGTGCCAGCAGCTCCTGGAACACCGGGGAGCTGTTTTTT CASSSWNTGELFF TRBV5-5 NA NA TRBJ2-2
TGTGCCAGTAGTATTTCTGCAGCGGGAGGGGCGTCGGGGAATGAGCAGTTCTTC CASSISAAGGASGNEQFF TRBV19 TRBD2 NA TRBJ2-1
TGTGCCAGCAGCTTGGTCGGCCCCAAAAACTATGGCTACACCTTC CASSLVGPKNYGYTF TRBV5-4 NA NA TRBJ1-2
TGTGCCAGCAGCTTAGATGGCGATAATTCACCCCTCCACTTT CASSLDGDNSPLHF TRBV11-3 NA NA TRBJ1-6
TGTGCCAGCAGCCGGATGGGACGAAGCACAGATACGCAGTATTTT CASSRMGRSTDTQYF TRBV11-3 NA NA TRBJ2-3
TGTGCCAGAGGAATTAGGCCGGCTTCCGGAGGTTCGAGGGGGATGAACACTGAAGCTTTCTTT CARGIRPASGGSRGMNTEAFF TRBV19 NA NA TRBJ1-1
TGCGCCAGCAGCCCCCTTGGGGAGAGTTCACCCCTCCACTTT CASSPLGESSPLHF TRBV5-1 NA NA TRBJ1-6
TGTGCCAGCAGCGTTAGCGGGGGGGGTCTATATGAGCAGTTCTTC CASSVSGGGLYEQFF TRBV7-2 TRBD2 NA TRBJ2-1
TGTGCCAGCAGTTTTTTTAGCGGGGGACCGTCCACCGGGGAGCTGTTTTTT CASSFFSGGPSTGELFF TRBV27 TRBD2 NA TRBJ2-2
TGTGCCAGCAGTGGGGGACAGGGATCCAAAAACATTCAGTACTTC CASSGGQGSKNIQYF TRBV2 TRBD1 NA TRBJ2-4
TGTGCCAGCAGTCGACAGGGGAACTATGGCTACACCTTC CASSRQGNYGYTF TRBV27 TRBD1 NA TRBJ1-2
TGTGCTAGTGGTGCCGGGACAGGGTTGGGTGTGGATGAGCAGTTCTTC CASGAGTGLGVDEQFF TRBV12-5 TRBD1 NA TRBJ2-1
TGTGCCAGCAGCTTGTATTCTTGGCGGGGGGACACTGAAGCTTTCTTT CASSLYSWRGDTEAFF TRBV7-6 NA NA TRBJ1-1
TGCGCCAGCAGCACAGAAGGGGGGTACGAGCAGTACTTC CASSTEGGYEQYF TRBV5-1 NA NA TRBJ2-7
TGTGCCAGCAGTGAAACGATTTTGGGGGCGTCGGCTTTCTTT CASSETILGASAFF TRBV6-1 NA NA TRBJ1-1
TGTGCCAGCAGCGCCCTCGGGGACACTGAAGCTTTCTTT CASSALGDTEAFF TRBV9 NA NA TRBJ1-1
TGCGCCAGCAGCCGACTTACTACCGGGACAGGGCCTACTGAAGCTTTCTTT CASSRLTTGTGPTEAFF TRBV4-1 TRBD1 NA TRBJ1-1
TGTGCCAGCAGCTCACTTCCGGGACTAGCTTCGAATGAGCAGTTCTTC CASSSLPGLASNEQFF TRBV11-2 TRBD2 NA TRBJ2-1
TGTGCCAGCAGCTCCTCAGGGGTAACAGATACGCAGTATTTT CASSSSGVTDTQYF TRBV11-3 NA NA TRBJ2-3
TGTGCCAGCAGCCACACGACAGACTCCTACGAGCAGTACTTC CASSHTTDSYEQYF TRBV14 NA NA TRBJ2-7
TGCGCCAGCTCAGTTACCGGGACAGGGCTCGGAAACACCATATATTTT CASSVTGTGLGNTIYF TRBV5-1 TRBD1 NA TRBJ1-3
TGCGCCAGCAGCTTGGCCGCTCAGAACACTGAAGCTTTCTTT CASSLAAQNTEAFF TRBV5-1 NA NA TRBJ1-1
TGTGCCACCAGCAGAGGGGGAGGCTATGAGCAGTTCTTC CATSRGGGYEQFF TRBV15 NA once TRBJ2-1
TGCAGCGTTGGTGGCCAGGTCGCCCATGAGCAGTTCTTC CSVGGQVAHEQFF TRBV29-1 NA NA TRBJ2-1
TGTGCTAGTGGTACAACTAGCACAGATACGCAGTATTTT CASGTTSTDTQYF TRBV12-5 NA NA TRBJ2-3
TGTGCCAGCAGCTTAACGGGACAGGGAGGTTACAATGAGCAGTTCTTC CASSLTGQGGYNEQFF TRBV5-5 TRBD1 NA TRBJ2-1
TGTGCCAGCAGCTTAGTAGCTAGCGGGAGGGGTTCGTACAATGAGCAGTTCTTC CASSLVASGRGSYNEQFF TRBV13 TRBD2 NA TRBJ2-1
TGCAGCGTTACTACAGGGGGCGAGCAGCCCCAGCATTTT CSVTTGGEQPQHF TRBV29-1 TRBD1 NA TRBJ1-5
TGTGCCAGCAGTGTGGCCGTGGTTGGGGAGCTGTTTTTT CASSVAVVGELFF TRBV2 NA NA TRBJ2-2
TGCAGCGTTGAAAGTCCGGCACAAGACACCATATATTTT CSVESPAQDTIYF TRBV29-1 NA NA TRBJ1-3
TGTGCCAGCTCACCGAGAGCGGGAGAGCCAAGGGACAATGAGCAGTTCTTC CASSPRAGEPRDNEQFF TRBV18 TRBD2 NA TRBJ2-1
TGTGCCAGCAGCGGGCCCTCGTTAAATCAGCCCCAGCATTTT CASSGPSLNQPQHF TRBV6-1 NA NA TRBJ1-5
TGTGCCAGCAGTTTGCACAGGGGCGAGCAGTACTTC CASSLHRGEQYF TRBV27 TRBD1 NA TRBJ2-7
TGCGCCAGCAGTGAGTCCCCTTCAGTTGAGTCCCAGTTCGGACTAGCGCTATGGGCAGATACGCAGTATTTT CASSESPSVESQFGLALWADTQYF TRBV10-1 TRBD2 NA TRBJ2-3
TGTGCCAGCAGCTTCCAGGCTAGCGGGGGTCAAGAGACCCAGTACTTC CASSFQASGGQETQYF TRBV7-9 TRBD2 NA TRBJ2-5
TGTGCCAGCAGCTCCCACCACGACAGAACAAGGGCCCTGAACACTGAAGCTTTCTTT CASSSHHDRTRALNTEAFF TRBV11-2 NA NA TRBJ1-1
TGTGCCAGCAGCTTAGGGGCCTACGAGCAGTACTTC CASSLGAYEQYF TRBV7-6 NA once TRBJ2-7
TGCGCCAGCAGCTTTCTTCAGGGGGCAGATACGCAGTATTTT CASSFLQGADTQYF TRBV5-1 TRBD1 NA TRBJ2-3
TGTGCCAGCAGTTCCCCAGGGGGCAACGGGAAGACTGAAGCTTTCTTT CASSSPGGNGKTEAFF TRBV27 TRBD1 NA TRBJ1-1